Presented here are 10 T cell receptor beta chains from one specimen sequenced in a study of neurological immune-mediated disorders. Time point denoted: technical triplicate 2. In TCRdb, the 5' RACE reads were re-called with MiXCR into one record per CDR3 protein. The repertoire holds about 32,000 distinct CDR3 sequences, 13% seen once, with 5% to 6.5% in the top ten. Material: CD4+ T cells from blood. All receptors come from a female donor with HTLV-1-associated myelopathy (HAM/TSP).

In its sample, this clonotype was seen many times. CDR3 in amino acids: CAISESATENYGYTF. The CDR3 region has the DNA TGTGCCATCAGTGAGTCGGCGACAGAAAACTATGGCTACACCTTC. The chain uses TRBV10-3 and TRBJ1-2, with D possibly matching TRBD1 (5 bases). The germline V and J ends were trimmed by 0 bases and 2 bases, with 10 bases remaining between them. The germline V gene encodes CDR1 ENHRY and CDR2 SYGVKD. The CDR3 is 15 residues long.

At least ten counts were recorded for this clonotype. CDR3 bases: TGTGCCAGCAGCCAAGACGGAGGGGGGGCTCAGGAGACCCAGTACTTC. This gives the protein CASSQDGGGAQETQYF. The V call is TRBV4-2, the J call TRBJ2-5, with D possibly TRBD2 on 7 matching bases. Germline V gene data show CDR1 as LGHNA and CDR2 as YNFKEQ. Trimming removed 0 bases from V and 5 bases from J, with 16 bases in between. The CDR3 contains 16 residues.

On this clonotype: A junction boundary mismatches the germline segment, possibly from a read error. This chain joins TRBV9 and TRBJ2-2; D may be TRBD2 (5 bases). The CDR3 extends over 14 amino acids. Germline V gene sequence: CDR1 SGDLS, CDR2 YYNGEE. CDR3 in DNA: TGTGCCAGCAGCGTAGATGGGTACACCTGGGAGCTGTTTTTC. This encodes CASSVDGYTWELFF.

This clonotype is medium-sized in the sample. The CDR3, as DNA: TGTGCCAGCAGCCAAACAGGGGGCTGGTCACCCCTCCACTTT. Translating it yields CASSQTGGWSPLHF. The gene calls are TRBV7-8 and TRBJ1-6, with 9 bases identical to TRBD1. CDR1 and CDR2 (germline): SGHVS, FQNEAQ. J gave up 10 bases and V 5 bases, and 6 bases lay outside the gene matches. This CDR3 comprises 14 residues. The full variable domain, in which reference TRBV7-8 and TRBJ1-6 provide the parts outside the CDR3, is GAGVSQSPRYKVAKRGQDVALRCDPISGHVSLFWYQQALGQGPEFLTYFQNEAQLDKSGLPSDRFFAERPEGSVSTLKIQRTQQEDSAVYLCASSQTGGWSPLHFGNGTRLTVT.

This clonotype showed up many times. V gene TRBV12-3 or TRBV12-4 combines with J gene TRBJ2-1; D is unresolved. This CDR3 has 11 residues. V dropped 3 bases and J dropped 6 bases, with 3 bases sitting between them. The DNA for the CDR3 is TGTGCCAGCAGTTTCACCAATGAGCAGTTCTTC. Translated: CASSFTNEQFF.

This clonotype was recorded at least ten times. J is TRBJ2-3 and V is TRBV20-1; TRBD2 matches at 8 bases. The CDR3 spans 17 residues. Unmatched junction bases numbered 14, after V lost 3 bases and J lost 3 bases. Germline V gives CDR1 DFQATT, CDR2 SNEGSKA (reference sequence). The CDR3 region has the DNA TGCAGTGCTAGTGGAGGTGGCGGGGGGACTTATACAGATACGCAGTATTTT. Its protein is CSASGGGGGTYTDTQYF.

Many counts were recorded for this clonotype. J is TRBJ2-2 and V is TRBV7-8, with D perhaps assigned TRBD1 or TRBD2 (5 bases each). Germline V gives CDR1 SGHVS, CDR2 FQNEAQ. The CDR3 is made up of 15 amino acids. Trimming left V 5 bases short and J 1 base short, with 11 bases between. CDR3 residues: CASSPRDLNTGELFF. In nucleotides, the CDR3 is TGTGCCAGCAGCCCCCGGGACCTGAACACCGGGGAGCTGTTTTTT. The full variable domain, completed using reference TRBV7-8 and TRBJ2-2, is GAGVSQSPRYKVAKRGQDVALRCDPISGHVSLFWYQQALGQGPEFLTYFQNEAQLDKSGLPSDRFFAERPEGSVSTLKIQRTQQEDSAVYLCASSPRDLNTGELFFGEGSRLTVL.

The CDR3, as DNA: TGCAGTGCTACAAGACCGGAATCAGGCTACACCTTC. This sequence encodes CSATRPESGYTF. The chain combines TRBV20-1 with TRBJ1-2; D not certain. With 4 bases removed from V and 8 bases from J, the gap between germline ends came to 14 bases. Germline CDR1 DFQATT, CDR2 SNEGSKA (reference sequence). The CDR3 runs 12 residues.

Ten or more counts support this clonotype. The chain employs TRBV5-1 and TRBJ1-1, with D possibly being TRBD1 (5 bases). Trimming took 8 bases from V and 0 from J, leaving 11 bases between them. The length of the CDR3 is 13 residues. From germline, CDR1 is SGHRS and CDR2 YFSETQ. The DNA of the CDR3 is TGCGCCAGTCAGGACACGGTGAACACTGAAGCTTTCTTT. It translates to CASQDTVNTEAFF.

The CDR3 reads CATSTGTSVDEQYF. The CDR3 region has the DNA TGTGCCACCAGCACGGGGACTAGCGTCGACGAGCAGTACTTC. The genes are TRBV15 and TRBJ2-7; 10 positions match TRBD2. The V gene's germline CDR1 is LNHNV and CDR2 YYDKDF (reference sequence). V dropped 4 bases and J dropped 5; count of bases not matched to a gene: 5. There are 14 residues in the CDR3.